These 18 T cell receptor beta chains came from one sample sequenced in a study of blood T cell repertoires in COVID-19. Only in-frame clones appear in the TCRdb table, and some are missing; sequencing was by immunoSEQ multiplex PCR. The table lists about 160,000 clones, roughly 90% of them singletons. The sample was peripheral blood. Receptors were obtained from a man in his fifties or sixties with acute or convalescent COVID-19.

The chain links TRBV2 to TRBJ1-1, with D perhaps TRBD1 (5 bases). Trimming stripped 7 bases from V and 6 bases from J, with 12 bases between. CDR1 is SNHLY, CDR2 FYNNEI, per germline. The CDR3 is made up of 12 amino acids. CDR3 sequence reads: CASKKKGSEAFF. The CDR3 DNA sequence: TGTGCCAGCAAAAAAAAGGGGTCTGAAGCTTTCTTT.

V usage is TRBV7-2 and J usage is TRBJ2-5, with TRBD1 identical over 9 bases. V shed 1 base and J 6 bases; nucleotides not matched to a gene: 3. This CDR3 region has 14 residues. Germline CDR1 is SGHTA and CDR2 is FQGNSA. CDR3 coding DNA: TGTGCCAGCAGCTTAGGGGGACAGGGCCAGACCCAGTACTTC. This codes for CASSLGGQGQTQYF.

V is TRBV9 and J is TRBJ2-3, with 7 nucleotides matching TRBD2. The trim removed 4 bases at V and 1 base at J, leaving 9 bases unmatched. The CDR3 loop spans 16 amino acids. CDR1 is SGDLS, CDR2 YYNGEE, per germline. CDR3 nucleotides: TGTGCCAGCAGCCCCCGGACTAGTTTTCGCACAGATACGCAGTATTTT. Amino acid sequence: CASSPRTSFRTDTQYF.

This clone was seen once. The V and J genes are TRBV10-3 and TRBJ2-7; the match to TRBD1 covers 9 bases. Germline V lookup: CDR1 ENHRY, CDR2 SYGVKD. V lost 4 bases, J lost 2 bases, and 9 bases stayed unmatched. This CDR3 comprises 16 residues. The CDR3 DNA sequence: TGTGCCATCAGTGGAGTCTCGGGACAGGGAACCTACGAGCAGTACTTC. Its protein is CAISGVSGQGTYEQYF.

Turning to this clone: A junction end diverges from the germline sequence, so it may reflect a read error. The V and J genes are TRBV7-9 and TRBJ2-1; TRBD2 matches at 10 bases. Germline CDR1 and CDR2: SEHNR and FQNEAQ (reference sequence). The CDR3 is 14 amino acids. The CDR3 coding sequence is TGTGCCAGCAGATTAGCGGGAGGTTACAATGAGCAGTTCTTC. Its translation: CASRLAGGYNEQFF.

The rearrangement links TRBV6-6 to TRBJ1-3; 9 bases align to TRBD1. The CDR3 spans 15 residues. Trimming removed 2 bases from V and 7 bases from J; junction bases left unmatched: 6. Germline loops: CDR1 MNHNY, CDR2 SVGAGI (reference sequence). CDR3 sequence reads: CASSYAETGGNTIYF. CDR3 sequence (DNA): TGTGCCAGCAGTTACGCCGAGACAGGGGGGAACACCATATATTTT.

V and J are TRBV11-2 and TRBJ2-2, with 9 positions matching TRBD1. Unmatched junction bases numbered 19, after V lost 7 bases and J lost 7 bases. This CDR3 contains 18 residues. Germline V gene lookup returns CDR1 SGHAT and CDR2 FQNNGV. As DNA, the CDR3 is TGTGCCAGCACTCCCCCACCGGAACAGGGGGCGCAGGTCGGGGAGCTGTTTTTT. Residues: CASTPPPEQGAQVGELFF.

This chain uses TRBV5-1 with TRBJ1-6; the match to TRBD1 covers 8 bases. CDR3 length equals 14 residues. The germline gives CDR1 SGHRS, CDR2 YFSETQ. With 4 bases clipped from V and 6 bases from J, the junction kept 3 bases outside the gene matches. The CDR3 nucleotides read TGCGCCAGCAGCACGGGACAGGTTAATTCACCCCTCCACTTT. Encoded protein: CASSTGQVNSPLHF.

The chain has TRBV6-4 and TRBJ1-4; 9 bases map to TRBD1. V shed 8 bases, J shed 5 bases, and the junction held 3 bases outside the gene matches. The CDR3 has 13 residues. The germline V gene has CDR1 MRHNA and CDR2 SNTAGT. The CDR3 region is CASRTGENEKLFF. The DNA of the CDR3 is TGTGCCAGCCGGACAGGGGAAAATGAAAAACTGTTTTTT.

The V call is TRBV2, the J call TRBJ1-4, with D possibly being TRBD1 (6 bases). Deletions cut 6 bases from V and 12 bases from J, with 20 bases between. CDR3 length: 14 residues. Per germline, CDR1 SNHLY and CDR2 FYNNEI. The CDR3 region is CASREGGGPGELFF. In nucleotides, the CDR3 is TGTGCCAGCAGGGAGGGCGGGGGCCCAGGAGAACTGTTTTTT.

DNA of the CDR3: TGTGCCAGCAGTCACGATGAGAATCAGCCCCAGCATTTT. It encodes CASSHDENQPQHF. This chain connects TRBV12-3 or TRBV12-4 to TRBJ1-5; unclear D gene. Trimming left V 5 bases short and J 4 bases short, with 9 bases between. This CDR3 is 13 amino acids long.

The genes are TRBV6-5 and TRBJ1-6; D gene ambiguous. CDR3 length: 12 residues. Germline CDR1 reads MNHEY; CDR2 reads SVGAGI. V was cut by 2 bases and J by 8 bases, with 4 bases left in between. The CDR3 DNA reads TGTGCCAGCAGTTACGGCTATTCACCCCTCCACTTT. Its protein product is CASSYGYSPLHF.

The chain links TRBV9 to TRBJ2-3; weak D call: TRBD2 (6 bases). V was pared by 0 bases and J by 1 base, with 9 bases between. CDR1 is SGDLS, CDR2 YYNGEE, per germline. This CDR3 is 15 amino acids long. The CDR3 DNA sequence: TGTGCCAGCAGCGTAGGCCCGGGGGGCACAGATACGCAGTATTTT. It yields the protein CASSVGPGGTDTQYF.

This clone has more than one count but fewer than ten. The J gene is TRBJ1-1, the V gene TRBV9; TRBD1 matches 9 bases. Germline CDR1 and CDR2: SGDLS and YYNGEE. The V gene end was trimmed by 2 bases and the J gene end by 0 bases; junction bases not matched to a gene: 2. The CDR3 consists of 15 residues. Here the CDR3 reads CASSVTGGVNTEAFF. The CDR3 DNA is TGTGCCAGCAGCGTGACAGGGGGGGTGAACACTGAAGCTTTCTTT. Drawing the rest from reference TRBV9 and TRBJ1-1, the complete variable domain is DSGVTQTPKHLITATGQRVTLRCSPRSGDLSVYWYQQSLDQGLQFLIQYYNGEERAKGNILERFSAQQFPDLHSELNLSSLELGDSALYFCASSVTGGVNTEAFFGQGTRLTVV.

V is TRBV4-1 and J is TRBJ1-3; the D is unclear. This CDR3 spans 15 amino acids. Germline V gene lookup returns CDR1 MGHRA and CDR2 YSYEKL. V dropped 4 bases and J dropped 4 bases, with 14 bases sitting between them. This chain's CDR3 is CASSREAVPGNTIYF. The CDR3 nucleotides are TGCGCCAGCAGCCGGGAGGCGGTGCCGGGAAACACCATATATTTT.

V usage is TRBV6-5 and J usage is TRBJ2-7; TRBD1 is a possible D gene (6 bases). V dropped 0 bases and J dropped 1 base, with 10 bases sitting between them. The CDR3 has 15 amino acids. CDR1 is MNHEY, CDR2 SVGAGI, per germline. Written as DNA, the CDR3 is TGTGCCAGCAGTTACTCGTATACAGGGTCCTACGAGCAGTACTTC. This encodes CASSYSYTGSYEQYF.

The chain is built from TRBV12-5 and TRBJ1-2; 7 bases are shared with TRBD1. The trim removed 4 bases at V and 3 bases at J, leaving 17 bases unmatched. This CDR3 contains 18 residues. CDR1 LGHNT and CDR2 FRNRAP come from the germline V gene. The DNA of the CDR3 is TGTGCTAGTGGTTCTGTTTTGGGACAGAGCCCTTTCTACTATGGCTACACCTTC. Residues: CASGSVLGQSPFYYGYTF.

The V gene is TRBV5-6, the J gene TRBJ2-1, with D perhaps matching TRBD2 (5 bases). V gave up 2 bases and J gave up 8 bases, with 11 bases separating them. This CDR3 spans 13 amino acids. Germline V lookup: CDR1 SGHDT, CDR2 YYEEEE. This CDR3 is CASSFGARDEQFF. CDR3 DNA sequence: TGTGCCAGCAGCTTTGGTGCGAGGGATGAGCAGTTCTTC.